This TCR beta chain was captured by sequencing in a study of cytomegalovirus exposure and HLA in healthy donors (dated 2017 in TCRdb). About the investigation overall: In an earlier analysis of approximately 640 of the donors, 276 Gb of sequence data and about 110 million unique TCR beta sequences from about 179 million T cells were reported. An early release that covered roughly 600 HLA-typed donors contained around 300 gigabases of sequencing data and 70 million to 100 million unique TCR sequences. Among the roughly 400 genotyped donors, under 90% belonged to the genetic ancestry cluster associated with self-reported Caucasian donors. The study was designed to test whether signatures of past pathogen exposure could be identified by cataloging public T cell receptors. The study used immunosequencing to profile the T cell repertoires of hundreds of subjects and linked those repertoires to cytomegalovirus serostatus. Along with the approximately 700-subject first cohort, a separate validation cohort of over 90 different subjects was used. To predict cytomegalovirus infection status, the study combined high-throughput TCR immunosequencing, statistical association of individual TCRs with disease status, and machine learning. In a later analysis, previously published TCR beta repertoires from several hundred donors were re-analyzed and high-resolution HLA genotyping was added so that TCR occurrence patterns could be studied. In the later analysis, no new phenotypic data were used to find candidate immune exposures; instead, reliance was placed on TCR beta sequences and their occurrence across donors. In an earlier analysis of 587 of the donors, high-throughput TCR beta sequencing was used to judge whether each TCR beta V gene segment behaved as functional or pseudogenic. Donor age, sex, ethnicity and CMV serostatus were compiled together with the repertoire data. A later genetic analysis took genome-wide SNP genotypes for about 65% of the 666 donors and used that subset as a discovery cohort. All discovery cohort repertoires had been generated on a single sequencing platform. HLA typing included class I and class II loci at four-digit resolution. Typing coverage differed by locus: A, B, C, DRB1 and DQB1 were typed in about 620-640 donors, DQA1 in roughly 500, DPA1 in over 600, and DPB1 in just under 490. Four to six DR-DQ haplotypes were handled as single units for association and clustering, since linkage in the cohort was strong. On average, 235,054 unique TCR beta nucleotide sequences were sequenced per donor among fewer than 500 genotyped donors of the cohort, with 15% to 20% of those sequences being non-productive. The paper's findings and limits, for the study overall: Most TCR sequences were observed very rarely across donors, whereas some public TCRs were present in many individuals. Immune exposure information for the cohort was limited to CMV serostatus. In a later analysis, several top co-occurrence clusters were reported to appear linked to parvovirus B19, influenza, CMV and Epstein-Barr virus. Three of the identified cytomegalovirus-associated TCR beta chains were confirmed in vitro to be specific for cytomegalovirus antigens. The earlier analysis of approximately 590 of the donors excluded approximately 17 rarely observed V segments, including chromosome 9 orphons, because counts were too low. In a later genetic analysis, a missense DCLRE1C variant was associated with V-gene and J-gene trimming of TCR beta chains, and the association was replicated in an independent cohort. An earlier analysis of approximately 500 of the donors showed that most TCR beta V segments appeared in productive rearrangements either about 87% or about 30% of the time, which broadly matched IMGT annotations. The sequencing pipeline was judged likely to have produced a cluster of highly shared sequence variants as a technical artifact. Correlated functional status among segregating V segments might reflect linkage disequilibrium, but an unknown experimental factor could not be ruled out. Because HLA typing was missing for some donors at each locus, association tests included only the typed subset. In a later analysis, HLA-associated TCR beta chains were found to be more clonally expanded and to have lower generation probabilities than equally common non-associated chains. The study gave a list of some 150 TCR beta chains associated with cytomegalovirus. According to a later analysis, TCR association rates differed among HLA loci, with DRB1 alleles showing the most associated TCRs and HLA-C alleles showing the fewest. The classifier was reported to diagnose cytomegalovirus status with high specificity and sensitivity in both the original and validation cohorts. The authors suggested that the approach could potentially be extended to other disease states and immunological phenotypes. A later genetic analysis reported fewer N-insertions in productive TCRs among donors in an Asian-associated ancestry cluster than the roughly 720-donor mean. Specific HLA alleles were associated with roughly 16,000 TCR beta sequences at a false discovery rate of 0.05 in a later analysis. Presence/absence analyses assumed roughly uniform sequencing depth across donors, an assumption that may not hold. In this cohort, only TCR beta chains were sequenced, and detectable features were limited by the absence of alpha or paired-chain data. A further reported finding was that TCR beta sequences accurately predicted the HLA-A and HLA-B alleles for most subjects in the first cohort. When HLA alleles, especially DR and DQ, strongly co-occurred, attributing TCR associations to individual alleles was difficult. A later analysis found that most CMV-associated TCR beta chains appeared HLA-restricted, with HLA associations seemingly driven largely by CMV exposure. Because the 87-base-pair reads could not distinguish some IMGT-functional V segments, including TRBV6-2 and TRBV6-3, those segments were excluded.

In total, 666 healthy bone marrow donors made up the cohort. At the time of sampling, all cohort members were nominally healthy, though unrecorded immune exposures were likely present. The donor was CMV seropositive and belonged to the group of 250 to 300 seropositive cohort members. Every donor gave a peripheral blood sample, and the peripheral blood mononuclear cells from that sample were used for TCR beta sequencing. Genomic DNA extraction from the blood cell samples was performed with the Qiagen DNeasy Blood Extraction Kit. On this clone: The antigen this receptor binds is unknown. There are no base qualities to consult, and no much larger clone falls within one base.

Library preparation used the immunoSEQ multiplex PCR assay. A mixture of 60 forward primers for TCR Vbeta segments and 13 reverse primers for TCR Jbeta segments was used in the multiplex PCR. A multiplex PCR assay on genomic DNA amplified the CDR3 region of rearranged TCR beta genes. The amplified TCR beta libraries were sequenced on the Illumina HiSeq System as 87-base-pair reads. The original methods were these. In a later analysis, tens of millions of unique TCR beta chains were counted across the approximately 620 repertoires, and roughly 11 million of these chains were shared by at least two donors. To remove PCR and sequencing errors, raw reads were error-corrected and collapsed into unique sequences using a nearest-neighbor algorithm that merged closely related sequences. V, D and J gene segments were assigned by aligning CDR3 sequences to IMGT reference sequences. For a sequence to be retained, a match of at least six nucleotides to both a V gene segment and a J gene segment was required. Rearrangements were called productive when the CDR3 lacked stop codons and stayed in frame with V and J; all others were non-productive. CDR3 was defined by IMGT convention, running from the second conserved V-encoded cysteine to the conserved J-encoded phenylalanine. Sequences without an unambiguous match to a single V gene segment were excluded from the earlier analysis of over 500 of the donors. In an earlier analysis of some 590 of the donors, a V segment was called functional when productive rearrangements were above 56.7%, and segregating when the standard deviation between donors exceeded 5%. A statistical classification framework was developed to diagnose cytomegalovirus status using the catalog of TCR beta chain sequences. V and J gene assignment, in a later analysis, came from comparing TCR nucleotide sequences with IMGT/GENE-DB human TR gene sequences. A later analysis assigned CDR3 sequences and most-parsimonious VDJ recombination scenarios with the TCRdist pipeline. In a later analysis, every TCR beta chain was defined by the combination of its CDR3 amino acid sequence and its V-gene family, and reads without a unique V-gene family were dropped. To address suspected cross-contamination and a sequencing artifact, a later analysis removed over 500 highly shared, low-generation-probability nucleotide sequences. In a later analysis, a clonal expansion index was calculated for each public chain from normalized within-repertoire ranks of inferred template counts. In a later analysis, generation probabilities were computed with a VDJ recombination model fitted to out-of-frame rearrangements, and the resulting probabilities were checked against IGoR. A later analysis scored TCR-TCR, TCR-HLA and TCR-CMV co-occurrence with hypergeometric tests, applying a repertoire-size bias correction to TCR pairs. To estimate false discovery rates, a later analysis permuted the HLA or CMV assignments 20 times. A later analysis grouped co-occurring TCRs with DBSCAN, adding TCRdist sequence similarity when clustering within HLA-allele-positive subsets. Repertoires with fewer than 30,000 or more than 120,000 public chains, plus five repertoires with anomalous nucleotide sharing, were excluded from co-occurrence clustering. What TCRdb holds here is the immuneACCESS table cut down to in-frame rearrangements. Part of the clones is not present; checked against another copy, under half of the missing clones reflect an unresolved V gene, and the others are unexplained. D and trimming come from the DNA, and the V and J calls and clone size come from that table. The sample contains about 120,000 clones, about 11% of them found a single time. The ten most abundant clones make up 4% to 5% of the sample.

The CDR3 goes from the cysteine to the phenylalanine over 22 residues. Kept here is only the CDR3 DNA, which spans 66 bases and is read in frame from base 1. The V and J ends are trimmed by 0 bases and 6 bases, leaving 33 bases between them. The V and J segments used are TRBV23-1 and TRBJ2-1; TRBD2 is a possible D gene, resting on 6 matching bases. TRBV23-1 is annotated as an ORF whose role is uncertain. What was sequenced was PBMCs. The receptor's source is a woman aged 18-35 years in good health and CMV-seropositive. Here the CDR3 is given as CASSQSHLRGMEQLVQSNEQFF. In nucleotides, the sequence is TGCGCCAGCAGTCAATCACATCTCCGGGGGATGGAGCAATTGGTACAGTCCAATGAGCAGTTCTTC.